This entry features one T cell receptor beta chain sequence. Antigen unknown. The sample is drawn from a study of Ad26.COV2.S vaccination and SARS-CoV-2 variants. Study-wide background: Participant was drawn from the COV1001 Ad26.COV2.S trial arm. The study, taken as a whole, reports: Individuals receiving vaccine had higher spike-specific TCR breadth than placebo recipients did.

Treatment meaning: around 19 received Ad26.COV2.S at low or high dose, single or two shots; 5 received placebo; per-sample allocation not given. Repertoires come from day 63 after the first vaccine or placebo injection. The CDR3 spans 14 residues. Per the germline V gene, CDR1 is LNHDA and CDR2 is SQIVND (reference sequence). Germline trimming cut 7 bases from V and 6 bases from J; bases unmatched to any gene: 8. Sequencing was performed with immunoSEQ multiplex PCR; in TCRdb, only in-frame clones are kept and a portion is missing. The sample contains roughly 320,000 clones, around 86% of which appear only once.

The material was peripheral blood, obtained in a trial of Ad26.COV2.S vaccine versus placebo. This clonotype was obtained from a person between 18 and 65 years old who received the Ad26.COV2.S COVID-19 vaccine or a placebo. This rearrangement joins TRBV19 to TRBJ1-5, with 8 bases matching TRBD1. This CDR3 is CASNEDRGGQPQHF. In DNA, the CDR3 is TGTGCCAGTAATGAAGACAGGGGTGGTCAGCCCCAGCATTTT.